The 27 T cell receptor beta chains in this list originate from one sample, sequenced in a study of PD-1 blockade in classical Hodgkin lymphoma. The time point is: cycle 4 day 1 (C4D1), after about 6 weeks of nivolumab. All patients experienced relapse after autologous stem cell transplantation, and brentuximab vedotin exposure was variable. Measured with immunoSEQ multiplex PCR; TCRdb has only the in-frame clones, and not every one. The table lists 13,000 or so clones, roughly 80% of them singletons. This material consisted of peripheral blood mononuclear cells (PBMCs), taken before the fourth cycle of nivolumab. These receptors were collected from a human donor with classical Hodgkin lymphoma.

The chain employs TRBV7-3 and TRBJ1-2; a weak D match, TRBD1 (5 bases). The germline V gene has CDR1 SGHTA and CDR2 FQGTGA. The ends were cut back, 3 bases at V and 6 bases at J, with 14 bases in the middle. The length of the CDR3 is 14 residues. CDR3 sequence (DNA): TGTGCCAGCAGCTTGAACGGGGGGATAGATGGCTACACCTTC. Translation gives CASSLNGGIDGYTF.

Worth noting for this clone: Its ends do not fully match the called genes, so a read error is possible. The chain couples TRBV20-1 to TRBJ2-3; 12 positions match TRBD2. CDR3 length: 11 amino acids. In germline, CDR1 is DFQATT, CDR2 SNEGSKA (reference sequence). The CDR3 DNA reads as TGCAGTGCAGAGGGCGGGACTAGCGGGTTTTTT. It specifies CSAEGGTSGFF.

The chain combines TRBV7-9 with TRBJ2-7; D is unclear. This CDR3 spans 14 amino acids. Per the germline V gene, CDR1 is SEHNR and CDR2 is FQNEAQ (reference sequence). V was shortened by 5 bases and J by 2 bases, with 13 bases between the two germline ends. CDR3 region: CASSPPSKTYEQYF. CDR3 nucleotide sequence: TGTGCCAGCAGCCCCCCCTCTAAGACCTACGAGCAGTACTTC.

This clone was counted between two and nine times. V gene TRBV28 combines with J gene TRBJ2-3; no clear D gene. Germline CDR1 is MDHEN and CDR2 is SYDVKM. CDR3 length: 15 residues. Trimming shortened V by 1 base and J by 3 bases, and 11 bases separated the two germline ends. CDR3 bases: TGTGCCAGCAGTTTATTTTTCTTGGGAACAGATACGCAGTATTTT. Amino acid sequence: CASSLFFLGTDTQYF.

V and J are TRBV7-2 and TRBJ2-5, with 9 bases fitting TRBD1. The J call is uncertain, as TRBJ2-7 better fits the DNA end. This CDR3 has 14 residues. Per the germline V gene, CDR1 is SGHTA and CDR2 is FQGNSA. CDR3 residues: CASSLAGQGYEQYF. DNA for the CDR3: TGTGCCAGCAGCTTAGCGGGACAGGGCTACGAGCAGTACTTC.

The V call is TRBV7-9, the J call TRBJ2-5; D tentatively reads TRBD1 or TRBD2 (6 bases each). CDR1 and CDR2 from the germline V gene are SEHNR and FQNEAQ (reference sequence). This CDR3 has 15 amino acids. V shed 3 bases and J shed 5 bases, with 16 bases lying between them. As DNA, the CDR3 is TGTGCCAGCAGCTTCGACTTGGGGGGCGAGGAGACCCAGTACTTC. Protein sequence: CASSFDLGGEETQYF.

J is TRBJ1-1 and V is TRBV27; D not certain. Trimming pared 2 bases from V and 4 bases from J, leaving 11 bases between. The CDR3 consists of 14 residues. Germline-derived CDR1 and CDR2 are MNHEY and SMNVEV (reference sequence). CDR3 sequence reads: CASSLREQITEAFF. CDR3 DNA: TGTGCCAGCAGTTTACGGGAACAGATCACTGAAGCTTTCTTT.

J is TRBJ2-2 and V is TRBV7-6; 7 bases are shared with TRBD2. The CDR3 extends over 17 amino acids. J lost 0 bases, V lost 3 bases, and 7 bases had no gene match. Germline CDR1 SGHVS, CDR2 FNYEAQ. CDR3 protein: CASSFWSGDANTGELFF. The CDR3 nucleotides are TGTGCCAGCAGCTTCTGGAGCGGGGACGCGAACACCGGGGAGCTGTTTTTT.

J is TRBJ2-7 and V is TRBV4-1; 9 bases agree with TRBD1. Germline lookup yields CDR1 MGHRA and CDR2 YSYEKL. This CDR3 contains 17 residues. The V and J ends lost 3 bases and 4 bases, in that order; junction bases with no gene match: 13. The CDR3 region is CASSHPRPTGGEYEQYF. The CDR3 coding sequence is TGCGCCAGCAGCCACCCTCGCCCGACAGGGGGAGAATACGAGCAGTACTTC.

The chain links TRBV10-3 to TRBJ2-5, with 9 bases lining up with TRBD1. The J call is in doubt because the DNA end fits TRBJ2-7 better. The CDR3 is made up of 12 amino acids. Germline lookup yields CDR1 ENHRY and CDR2 SYGVKD. The CDR3 sequence is CATSDRGNEQYF. CDR3 DNA: TGTGCCACCTCGGACAGGGGAAACGAGCAGTACTTC.

The sample holds one count of this clone. The chain couples TRBV19 to TRBJ2-1, with D uncertain. V gave up 3 bases and J gave up 0 bases, with 12 bases separating them. Germline lookup yields CDR1 LNHDA and CDR2 SQIVND (reference sequence). The CDR3 is made up of 16 amino acids. The CDR3 DNA is TGTGCCAGTAGTATCGAACGAGTGAGCTCCTACAATGAGCAGTTCTTC. This encodes CASSIERVSSYNEQFF.

The rearrangement uses TRBV2 and TRBJ1-2, with TRBD1 matching over 10 bases. CDR1 SNHLY and CDR2 FYNNEI come from the germline V gene. V was clipped by 6 bases and J by 5 bases; unmatched bases: 9. This CDR3 comprises 15 residues. The CDR3 reads CASRRGDRGRYGYTF. CDR3 sequence (DNA): TGTGCCAGCAGGCGGGGGGACAGGGGAAGGTATGGCTACACCTTC.

On this clone: Other DNA sequences in this sample translate to the same CDR3. CDR3 in DNA: TGTGCCAGCAGCTTATGCAGATCTAGCAATCAGCCCCAGCATTTT. This sequence encodes CASSLCRSSNQPQHF. The genes are TRBV7-3 and TRBJ1-5; D unclear. Trimming left V 2 bases short and J 0 bases short, with 8 bases between. The CDR3 is 15 amino acids. Germline CDR1 SGHTA, CDR2 FQGTGA.

The J gene is TRBJ2-5, the V gene TRBV30, with unresolved D. The CDR3 is 10 residues long. V was shortened by 6 bases and J by 5 bases, with 7 bases between the two germline ends. The germline gives CDR1 GTSNPN, CDR2 SVGIG (reference sequence). In nucleotides, the CDR3 is TGTGCCTGCGGACGTGAGACCCAGTACTTC. It yields the protein CACGRETQYF.

The gene calls are TRBV2 and TRBJ2-5, with TRBD2 matching over 13 bases. Germline V gene data show CDR1 as SNHLY and CDR2 as FYNNEI. V trimming: 7 bases; J trimming: 2 bases; junction bases outside the gene matches: 13. The CDR3 loop spans 18 amino acids. The CDR3 bases are TGTGCCAGCACTACACCTGGACTAGCGGGGGCCAAACAAGAGACCCAGTACTTC. This encodes CASTTPGLAGAKQETQYF.

The chain combines TRBV10-3 with TRBJ1-2; D perhaps matches TRBD1 (6 bases). Trimming cost V 0 bases and J 7 bases, with 12 bases left between them. Germline CDR1 ENHRY, CDR2 SYGVKD. CDR3 length: 14 residues. The CDR3 region is CAISESTGGGGYTF. CDR3 coding DNA: TGTGCCATCAGTGAGTCGACAGGTGGCGGTGGCTACACCTTC.

This chain connects TRBV7-3 to TRBJ2-7, with D possibly TRBD1 on 6 matching bases. The V gene lost 0 bases and the J gene lost 3 bases, with 12 bases spanning the gap. Germline V gene sequence: CDR1 SGHTA, CDR2 FQGTGA. This CDR3 region has 15 residues. CDR3 nucleotides: TGTGCCAGCAGCTTAACAGGTTCAGGGGACTACGAGCAGTACTTC. It yields the protein CASSLTGSGDYEQYF.

The chain joins TRBV2 to TRBJ1-3, with 9 bases identical to TRBD1. With 6 bases clipped from V and 2 bases from J, the junction kept 5 bases outside the gene matches. Per the germline V gene, CDR1 is SNHLY and CDR2 is FYNNEI. This CDR3 spans 15 amino acids. This chain's CDR3 is CASRVTGGAGNTIYF. The CDR3 region has the DNA TGTGCCAGCAGGGTAACAGGGGGCGCTGGAAACACCATATATTTT.

The chain carries TRBV6-5 and TRBJ1-2, with 7 bases matching TRBD1. The length of the CDR3 is 15 residues. J was trimmed by 4 bases and V by 2 bases; bases with no gene match: 7. Germline V gene sequence: CDR1 MNHEY, CDR2 SVGAGI. CDR3 in amino acids: CASSYAGQASYGYTF. The CDR3 DNA is TGTGCCAGCAGTTACGCCGGACAGGCCAGCTATGGCTACACCTTC.

About this clone itself: A read error may produce the germline difference seen at one junction end. V gene TRBV28 combines with J gene TRBJ2-7; unclear D gene. Germline V gene sequence: CDR1 MDHEN, CDR2 SYDVKM. This CDR3 has 13 residues. CDR3 sequence (DNA): TGTGCCAGCAGTTTATCGGGTAGTTACGAGGAGTACTTC. This sequence encodes CASSLSGSYEEYF.

Comment on this clone: Other DNA sequences in this sample translate to the same CDR3. The gene calls are TRBV19 and TRBJ1-5; TRBD1 is a possible D gene (5 bases). Germline V gene sequence: CDR1 LNHDA, CDR2 SQIVND (reference sequence). There are 13 residues in the CDR3. V gave up 3 bases and J gave up 4 bases, with 7 bases separating them. Written as DNA, the CDR3 is TGTGCCAGTAGTATCGAGGGGAATCAGCCCCAGCATTTT. This translates into CASSIEGNQPQHF.

This clone was counted between two and nine times. The CDR3 bases are TGTGCCAGCAGTTACGGCACTAGCGGGACAAGAGATACGCAGTATTTT. Translating gives CASSYGTSGTRDTQYF. This rearrangement joins TRBV6-5 to TRBJ2-3; the match to TRBD2 covers 10 bases. Germline trimming cut 2 bases from V and 5 bases from J; bases unmatched to any gene: 7. Germline V gene sequence: CDR1 MNHEY, CDR2 SVGAGI. This CDR3 comprises 16 residues.

This rearrangement joins TRBV6-6 to TRBJ2-7, with 7 bases fitting TRBD2. With V trimmed by 8 bases and J by 2 bases, 12 bases remained unmatched. Germline V gives CDR1 MNHNY, CDR2 SVGAGI (reference sequence). This CDR3 has 15 residues. In DNA form, the CDR3 reads TGTGCCAGCCAATACTCGGGGGAGGGTACCTACGAGCAGTACTTC. Protein: CASQYSGEGTYEQYF.

The genes are TRBV5-4 and TRBJ2-5, with D possibly matching TRBD2 (6 bases). This CDR3 has 14 amino acids. Germline CDR1 SGHNT, CDR2 YYREEE (reference sequence). V gave up 0 bases and J gave up 4 bases, with 10 bases separating them. The CDR3 here is CASSLVGLSETQYF. CDR3 nucleotides: TGTGCCAGCAGCTTGGTGGGACTTTCAGAGACCCAGTACTTC. Looking up the rest from reference TRBV5-4 and TRBJ2-5 gives the full variable domain: ETGVTQSPTHLIKTRGQQVTLRCSSQSGHNTVSWYQQALGQGPQFIFQYYREEENGRGNFPPRFSGLQFPNYSSELNVNALELDDSALYLCASSLVGLSETQYFGPGTRLLVL.

The genes are TRBV29-1 and TRBJ2-1, with D possibly being TRBD2 (5 bases). The V gene's germline CDR1 is SQVTM and CDR2 ANQGSEA. V shed 7 bases and J shed 6 bases, with 16 bases lying between them. The CDR3 contains 13 residues. The chain's CDR3 is CSGGWWYSNEQFF. CDR3 in DNA: TGCAGCGGAGGGTGGTGGTACAGCAATGAGCAGTTCTTC.

The rearrangement links TRBV9 to TRBJ2-3; TRBD2 matches at 12 bases. This CDR3 is 17 amino acids long. Germline lookup yields CDR1 SGDLS and CDR2 YYNGEE. The J segment lost 6 bases and the V segment lost 4 bases, leaving 12 bases of the junction unmatched. The CDR3 reads CASSPGSTSGGGDTQYF. For the CDR3, the DNA is TGTGCCAGCAGCCCCGGTTCGACTAGCGGGGGTGGGGATACGCAGTATTTT.

Only one count was recorded for this clone. The chain has TRBV5-4 and TRBJ1-1; tentatively, D is TRBD1 (6 bases). Per germline, CDR1 SGHNT and CDR2 YYREEE (reference sequence). Trimming took 5 bases from V and 3 from J, leaving 26 bases between them. The CDR3 runs 18 residues. The CDR3 reads CASSSMGGSGGGYTEAFF. The CDR3 bases are TGTGCCAGCAGTTCGATGGGGGGGTCCGGGGGCGGTTACACTGAAGCTTTCTTT.